This TCR beta chain was found in a study of T cell repertoires in cytomegalovirus infection. Turning to the study itself: Public TCR beta signatures provided an indication of both CMV infection and a matching HLA type.

From the reads, TCRdb called clonotypes with MiXCR, one entry per CDR3 protein. This table has 160,000 or so distinct CDR3 sequences, roughly a quarter appearing once. This clonotype was detected a few times. Its antigen is not identified. Study findings and constraints: The study found HLA-C-restricted CMV-specific TCR beta clonotypes dominating the ex vivo response. Frequencies of public TCR beta families were cumulated, and this identified carriers of CMV plus the relevant HLA.

This receptor was taken from a human donor in good health (CMV status not recorded). Some clones in this sample may be carry-over from other donors' samples. The sequenced material came from PBMCs.

The CDR3 sequence: CASKSTSGIGGNEQFF. In DNA form, the CDR3 reads TGTGCCAGCAAATCGACTAGCGGGATAGGGGGGAATGAGCAGTTCTTC. The chain couples TRBV7-9 to TRBJ2-1, with TRBD2 matching over 11 bases. Germline V gene sequence: CDR1 SEHNR, CDR2 FQNEAQ (reference sequence). The V gene end was trimmed by 7 bases and the J gene end by 7 bases; junction bases not matched to a gene: 12. The CDR3 is 16 residues long. Using reference TRBV7-9 and TRBJ2-1 for the parts outside the CDR3, the full variable domain is DTGVSQNPRHKITKRGQNVTFRCDPISEHNRLYWYRQTLGQGPEFLTYFQNEAQLEKSRLLSDRFSAERPKGSFSTLEIQRTEQGDSAMYLCASKSTSGIGGNEQFFGPGTRLTVL.